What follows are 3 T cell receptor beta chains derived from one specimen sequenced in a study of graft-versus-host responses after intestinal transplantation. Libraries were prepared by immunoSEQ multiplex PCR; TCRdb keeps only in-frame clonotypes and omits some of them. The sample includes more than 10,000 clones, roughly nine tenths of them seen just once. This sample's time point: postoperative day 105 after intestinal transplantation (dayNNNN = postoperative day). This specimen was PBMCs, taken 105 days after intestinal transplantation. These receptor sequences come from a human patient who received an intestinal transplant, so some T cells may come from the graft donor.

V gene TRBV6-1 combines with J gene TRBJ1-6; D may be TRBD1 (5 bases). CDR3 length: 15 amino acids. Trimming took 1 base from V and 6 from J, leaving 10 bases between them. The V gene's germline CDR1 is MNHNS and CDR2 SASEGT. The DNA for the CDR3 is TGTGCCAGCAGTGAAGTGCCAGGGCCTAATTCACCCCTCCACTTT. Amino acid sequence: CASSEVPGPNSPLHF.

The CDR3 is CASSLGGAGYEQYF. CDR3 sequence (DNA): TGTGCCAGCAGTTTAGGGGGAGCAGGCTACGAGCAGTACTTC. V is TRBV27 and J is TRBJ2-7; D tentatively fits TRBD1 or TRBD2 (5 bases each). The V gene's germline CDR1 is MNHEY and CDR2 SMNVEV (reference sequence). The CDR3 totals 14 residues. The V and J ends lost 2 bases and 3 bases respectively, with 11 bases between them.

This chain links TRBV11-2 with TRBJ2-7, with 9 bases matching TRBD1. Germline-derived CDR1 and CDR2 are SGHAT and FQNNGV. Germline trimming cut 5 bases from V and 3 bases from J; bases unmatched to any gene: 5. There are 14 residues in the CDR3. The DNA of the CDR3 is TGTGCCAGCAGCCCCGGGACAGGGTTCTACGAGCAGTACTTC. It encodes CASSPGTGFYEQYF.